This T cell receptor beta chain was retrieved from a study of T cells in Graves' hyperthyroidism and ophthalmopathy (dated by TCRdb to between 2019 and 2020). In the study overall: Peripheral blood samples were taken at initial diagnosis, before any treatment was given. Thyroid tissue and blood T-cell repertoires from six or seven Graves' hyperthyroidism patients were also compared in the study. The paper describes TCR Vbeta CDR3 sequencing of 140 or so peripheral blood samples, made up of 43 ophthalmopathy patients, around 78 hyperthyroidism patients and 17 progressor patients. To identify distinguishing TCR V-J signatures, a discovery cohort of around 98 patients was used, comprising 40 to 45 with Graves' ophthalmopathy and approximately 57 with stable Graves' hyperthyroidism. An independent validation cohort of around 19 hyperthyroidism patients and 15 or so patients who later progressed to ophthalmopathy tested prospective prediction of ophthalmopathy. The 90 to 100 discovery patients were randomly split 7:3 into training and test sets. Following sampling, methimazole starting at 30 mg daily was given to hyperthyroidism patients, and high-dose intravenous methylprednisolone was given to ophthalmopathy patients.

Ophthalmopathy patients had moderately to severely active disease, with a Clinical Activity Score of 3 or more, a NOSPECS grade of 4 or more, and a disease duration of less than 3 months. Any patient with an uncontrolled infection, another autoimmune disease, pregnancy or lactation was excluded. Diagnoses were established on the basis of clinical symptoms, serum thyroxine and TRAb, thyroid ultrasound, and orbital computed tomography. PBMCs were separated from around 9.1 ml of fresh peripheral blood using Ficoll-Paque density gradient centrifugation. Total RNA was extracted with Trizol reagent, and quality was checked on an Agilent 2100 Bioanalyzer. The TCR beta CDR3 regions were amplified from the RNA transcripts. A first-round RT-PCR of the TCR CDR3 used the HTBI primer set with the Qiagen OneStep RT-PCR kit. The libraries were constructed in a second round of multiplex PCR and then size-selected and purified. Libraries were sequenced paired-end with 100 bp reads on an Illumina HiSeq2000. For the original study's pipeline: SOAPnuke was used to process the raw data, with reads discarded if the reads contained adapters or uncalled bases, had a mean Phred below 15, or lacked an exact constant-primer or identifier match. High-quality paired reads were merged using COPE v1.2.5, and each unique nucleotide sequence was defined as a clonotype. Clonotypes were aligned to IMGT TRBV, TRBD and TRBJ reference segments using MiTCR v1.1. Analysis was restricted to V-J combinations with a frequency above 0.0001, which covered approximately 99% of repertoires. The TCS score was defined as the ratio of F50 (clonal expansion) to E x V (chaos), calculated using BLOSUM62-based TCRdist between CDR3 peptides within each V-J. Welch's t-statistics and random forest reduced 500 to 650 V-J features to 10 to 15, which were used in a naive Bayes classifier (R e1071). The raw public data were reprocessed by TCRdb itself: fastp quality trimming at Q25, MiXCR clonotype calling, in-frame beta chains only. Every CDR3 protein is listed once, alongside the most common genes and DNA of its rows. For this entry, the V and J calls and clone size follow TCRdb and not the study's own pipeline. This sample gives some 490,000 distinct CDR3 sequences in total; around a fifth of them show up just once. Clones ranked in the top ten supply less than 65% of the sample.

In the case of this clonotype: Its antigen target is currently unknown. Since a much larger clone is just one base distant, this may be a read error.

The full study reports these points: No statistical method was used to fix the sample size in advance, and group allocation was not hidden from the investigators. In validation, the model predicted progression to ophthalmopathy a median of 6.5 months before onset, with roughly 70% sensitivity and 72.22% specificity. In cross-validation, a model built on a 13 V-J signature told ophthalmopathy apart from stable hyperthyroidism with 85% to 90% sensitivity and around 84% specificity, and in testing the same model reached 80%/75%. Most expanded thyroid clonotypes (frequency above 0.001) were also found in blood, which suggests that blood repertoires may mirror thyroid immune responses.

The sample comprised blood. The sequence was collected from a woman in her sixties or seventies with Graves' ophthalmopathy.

Here the CDR3 is given as CASSLFGQGSGELFF. The nucleotide sequence reads as follows: TGTGCCAGCAGTTTGTTTGGACAGGGGTCCGGGGAGCTGTTTTTT. The sequence is built from TRBV12-3 or TRBV12-4 and TRBJ2-2, with 9 middle bases fitting TRBD1. Counted from cysteine to phenylalanine, this CDR3 has 15 amino acids. The sequence is cut down to CDR3 DNA, 45 bases in frame from base 1. Trimming removed 3 bases from V and 6 bases from J; the gene matches leave 5 bases unexplained.